This T cell receptor (beta chain) emerged from a study of cytomegalovirus exposure and HLA in healthy donors (dated by TCRdb to 2016 to 2017). For context, the study as a whole: According to an earlier analysis of 587 of the donors, 200 million or so T cells yielded 90 million to 140 million unique TCR beta sequences and about 300 Gb of sequence data. An early release covering more than 500 HLA-typed donors comprised about 310 gigabases of sequencing data and approximately 80 million unique TCR sequences. The genetic ancestry cluster associated with self-reported Caucasian donors included 81% of the 300 to 400 genotyped donors. The aim of the study was to test whether cataloging public T cell receptors could identify signatures of past pathogen exposure. The study profiled the T cell repertoires of under 850 subjects by immunosequencing and related them to cytomegalovirus serostatus. In addition to the first cohort of 650 to 800 subjects, a separate validation cohort of around 110 different subjects was used. To predict cytomegalovirus infection status, the study combined high-throughput TCR immunosequencing, statistical association of individual TCRs with disease status, and machine learning. A later analysis re-examined previously published TCR beta repertoires from over 500 donors and added high-resolution HLA genotyping to investigate patterns of TCR occurrence. Rather than using new phenotypic data, the later analysis identified candidate immune exposures from TCR beta sequences and from how often those sequences occurred across donors. An earlier analysis of about 620 of the donors applied high-throughput TCR beta sequencing to assess whether each TCR beta V gene segment acted as functional or pseudogenic. Donor age, sex, ethnicity and CMV serostatus were compiled alongside the repertoire data. A later genetic analysis took genome-wide SNP genotypes for about three fifths of the 666 donors and used that subset as a discovery cohort. All discovery cohort repertoires had been generated on a single sequencing platform. HLA typing covered class I and class II loci at four-digit resolution. Typing coverage differed by locus: A, B, C, DRB1 and DQB1 were typed in about 620-630 donors, DQA1 in roughly 510, DPA1 in over 600, and DPB1 in just under 490. Because of strong linkage in the cohort, a handful of DR-DQ haplotypes were treated as single units for association and clustering. Among roughly 400 genotyped donors of the cohort, an average of roughly 230,000 unique TCR beta nucleotide sequences was sequenced per donor, of which roughly 18% were non-productive.

The library was made by the immunoSEQ multiplex PCR assay. The multiplex PCR relied on a mix of 60 forward primers for TCR Vbeta segments and 13 reverse primers for TCR Jbeta segments. The CDR3 region of rearranged TCR beta genes was amplified from genomic DNA with a multiplex PCR assay. On the Illumina HiSeq System, the amplified TCR beta libraries were sequenced as 87-base-pair reads. The published analysis was carried out like this. A later analysis counted about 80 million unique TCR beta chains across the 666 repertoires, and 10 million to 11 million of these chains were shared by at least two donors. Raw reads were error-corrected and collapsed into unique sequences with a nearest-neighbor algorithm that merged closely related sequences to remove PCR and sequencing errors. Alignment of CDR3 sequences to IMGT reference sequences was used to assign V, D and J gene segments. Each retained sequence needed at least a six-nucleotide match to both a V gene segment and a J gene segment. Rearrangements were called productive when the CDR3 lacked stop codons and stayed in frame with V and J; all others were non-productive. Following IMGT convention, CDR3 was defined as the stretch from the second conserved V-encoded cysteine up to the conserved J-encoded phenylalanine. The earlier analysis of around 640 of the donors excluded sequences that lacked an unambiguous match to a single V gene segment. In an earlier analysis of about 590 of the donors, a V segment was called functional when productive rearrangements were above 56.7%, and segregating when the standard deviation between donors exceeded 5%. A statistical classification framework was developed to diagnose cytomegalovirus status using the catalog of TCR beta chain sequences. In a later analysis, TCR nucleotide sequences were compared against IMGT/GENE-DB human TR gene sequences so that V and J genes could be assigned. A later analysis assigned CDR3 sequences and most-parsimonious VDJ recombination scenarios with the TCRdist pipeline. In a later analysis, each TCR beta chain was defined by its CDR3 amino acid sequence together with its V-gene family, and reads without a unique V-gene family were excluded. A later analysis removed over 500 highly shared, low-generation-probability nucleotide sequences to deal with suspected cross-contamination and a sequencing artifact. For each public chain, a later analysis derived a clonal expansion index from normalized ranks of inferred template counts within each repertoire. In a later analysis, generation probabilities were computed with a VDJ recombination model fitted to out-of-frame rearrangements, and the resulting probabilities were checked against IGoR. In a later analysis, TCR-TCR, TCR-HLA and TCR-CMV co-occurrence was scored with hypergeometric tests, and a repertoire-size bias correction was applied to TCR pairs. In a later analysis, false discovery rates were estimated by permuting HLA or CMV assignments 20 times. A later analysis grouped co-occurring TCRs with DBSCAN, adding TCRdist sequence similarity when clustering within HLA-allele-positive subsets. Repertoires with fewer than 30,000 or more than 120,000 public chains were left out of co-occurrence clustering, as were about 5 repertoires with anomalous nucleotide sharing. As stored in TCRdb, this immuneACCESS dataset retains in-frame rearrangements with V and J assigned. A fraction of the clones does not appear; measured against another copy, unresolved V genes explain less than half of the discrepancy, and the remainder lacks a known reason. That table furnishes V, J and clone size, whereas the DNA furnished D and trimming. The sample yields about 170,000 clones; roughly 80% were counted once. Over 0.65% of the sample belongs to the ten largest clones.

Points the paper makes about the study in general: The earlier analysis of nearly 600 of the donors excluded roughly 16 rarely observed V segments, including chromosome 9 orphons, because counts were too low. Several of the top co-occurrence clusters appeared to be linked to parvovirus B19, influenza, CMV and Epstein-Barr virus, according to a later analysis. Assigning TCR associations to individual alleles was difficult when HLA alleles, especially DR and DQ, strongly co-occurred. A total of some 180 TCR beta chains were listed by the study as associated with cytomegalovirus. At a false discovery rate of 0.05, a later analysis linked 16,000 or so TCR beta sequences to specific HLA alleles. In an earlier analysis of fewer than 750 of the donors, most TCR beta V segments were observed in productive rearrangements about 87% or about 30% of the time, broadly matching IMGT annotations. In vitro tests confirmed that a few of the cytomegalovirus-associated TCR beta chains recognize cytomegalovirus antigens. In this cohort, only TCR beta chains were sequenced, and detectable features were limited by the absence of alpha or paired-chain data. The authors suggested that the approach could potentially be generalized to other disease states and immunological phenotypes. In a later genetic analysis, fewer N-insertions in productive TCRs were reported among donors in an Asian-associated ancestry cluster than the roughly 700-donor mean. A later analysis found that HLA-associated TCR beta chains were more clonally expanded and had lower generation probabilities than equally common non-associated chains. According to a later analysis, TCR association rates differed among HLA loci, with DRB1 alleles showing the most associated TCRs and HLA-C alleles showing the fewest. A cluster of highly shared sequence variants was judged likely to be a technical artifact of the sequencing pipeline. A further reported finding was that TCR beta sequences accurately predicted the HLA-A and HLA-B alleles for most subjects in the first cohort. The presence/absence analyses assumed that sequencing depth was roughly uniform across donors, and that assumption may not be true. Cytomegalovirus status was reported to be diagnosed by the classifier with high specificity and sensitivity in both the original and validation cohorts. Correlated functional status among segregating V segments might be attributable to linkage disequilibrium, but an unknown experimental factor could not be ruled out. Most CMV-associated TCR beta chains appeared to be HLA-restricted in a later analysis, and the HLA associations seemed to be driven largely by CMV exposure. Because HLA typing was missing for some donors at each locus, association tests included only the typed subset. Most TCR sequences were seen in very few donors, while some public TCRs were found in many individuals. The only immune exposure information available for the cohort was CMV serostatus. V-gene and J-gene trimming of TCR beta chains was associated with a missense DCLRE1C variant in a later genetic analysis, and the association was replicated in an independent cohort.

The cohort comprised 670 or so healthy bone marrow donors. All cohort members were sampled while nominally healthy, although unrecorded immune exposures were likely present. The donor was CMV seronegative and belonged to the group of under 400 seronegative cohort members. Each donor provided a peripheral blood sample, and peripheral blood mononuclear cells were used for TCR beta sequencing. The Qiagen DNeasy Blood Extraction Kit was used to extract genomic DNA from the blood cell samples. As concerns this clone: The clone's antigen remains unknown. There are no base qualities to consult, and no much larger clone falls within one base.

The source material was PBMCs. The TCR sequence derives from a woman between 18 and 29 years old in good health and CMV-seronegative.

The CDR3 amino acid sequence is: CASRGTSGRTDTQYF. The base sequence is TGTGCCAGCAGAGGGACTAGCGGTAGGACAGATACGCAGTATTTT. The rearrangement joined TRBV28 to TRBJ2-3, with 11 middle bases fitting TRBD2. The germline V and J ends show losses of 6 bases and 3 bases respectively, and no gene match explains 5 bases of the junction. The CDR3 measures 15 amino acids from cysteine to phenylalanine. The sequence is cut down to CDR3 DNA, 45 bases in frame from base 1. The germline V gene yields MDHEN for CDR1 and SYDVKM for CDR2.